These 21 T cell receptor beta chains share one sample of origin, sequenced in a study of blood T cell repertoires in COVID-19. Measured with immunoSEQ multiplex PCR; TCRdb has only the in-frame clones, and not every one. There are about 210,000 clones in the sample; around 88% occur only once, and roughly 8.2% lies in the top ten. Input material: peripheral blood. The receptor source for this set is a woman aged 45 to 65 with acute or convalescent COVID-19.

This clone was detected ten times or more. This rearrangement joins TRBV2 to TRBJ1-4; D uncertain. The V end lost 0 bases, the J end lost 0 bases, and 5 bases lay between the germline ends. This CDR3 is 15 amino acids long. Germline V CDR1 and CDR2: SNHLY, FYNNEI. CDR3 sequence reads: CASSEARTTNEKLFF. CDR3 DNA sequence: TGTGCCAGCAGTGAAGCGCGGACAACTAATGAAAAACTGTTTTTT.

The CDR3 protein is CASSTGRGLVGETQYF. The CDR3 DNA is TGTGCCAGCAGTACCGGCCGGGGACTAGTGGGGGAGACCCAGTACTTC. V usage is TRBV6-2 or TRBV6-3 and J usage is TRBJ2-5; 8 bases match TRBD2. CDR3 length: 16 residues. Germline lookup yields CDR1 MNHEY and CDR2 SVGEGT. The trim removed 5 bases at V and 5 bases at J, leaving 13 bases unmatched.

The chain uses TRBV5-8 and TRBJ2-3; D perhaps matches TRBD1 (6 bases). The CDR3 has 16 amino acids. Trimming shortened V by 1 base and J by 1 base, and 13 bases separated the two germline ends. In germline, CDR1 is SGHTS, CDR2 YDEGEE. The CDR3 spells CASSLSPTGRTDTQYF. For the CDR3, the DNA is TGTGCCAGCAGCTTGTCCCCCACAGGGCGCACAGATACGCAGTATTTT.

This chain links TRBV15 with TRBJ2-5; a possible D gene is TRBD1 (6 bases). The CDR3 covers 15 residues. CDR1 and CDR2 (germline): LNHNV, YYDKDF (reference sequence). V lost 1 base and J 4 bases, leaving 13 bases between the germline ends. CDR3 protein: CATSRGGREVETQYF. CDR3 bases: TGTGCCACCAGCAGAGGGGGGCGCGAGGTAGAGACCCAGTACTTC.

Here the CDR3 reads CAISTGPYEQYF. The CDR3 nucleotides read TGTGCCATCTCGACAGGACCCTACGAGCAGTACTTC. The rearrangement uses TRBV28 and TRBJ2-7; the D gene is possibly TRBD1 (6 bases). Trimming pared 10 bases from V and 2 bases from J, leaving 12 bases between. CDR1 and CDR2 (germline): MDHEN, SYDVKM. The CDR3 is 12 residues long.

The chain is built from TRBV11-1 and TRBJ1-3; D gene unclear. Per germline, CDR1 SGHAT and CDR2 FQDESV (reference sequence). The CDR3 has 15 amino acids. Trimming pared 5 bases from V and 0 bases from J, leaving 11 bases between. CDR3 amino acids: CASSRTAGSGNTIYF. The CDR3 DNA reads TGTGCCAGCAGCCGGACGGCGGGCTCTGGAAACACCATATATTTT.

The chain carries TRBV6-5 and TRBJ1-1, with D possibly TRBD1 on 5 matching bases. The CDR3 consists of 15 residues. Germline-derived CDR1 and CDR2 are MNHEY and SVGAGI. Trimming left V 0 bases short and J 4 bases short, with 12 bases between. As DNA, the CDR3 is TGTGCCAGCAGTTACTCGATTCAGGGTGGCACTGAAGCTTTCTTT. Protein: CASSYSIQGGTEAFF.

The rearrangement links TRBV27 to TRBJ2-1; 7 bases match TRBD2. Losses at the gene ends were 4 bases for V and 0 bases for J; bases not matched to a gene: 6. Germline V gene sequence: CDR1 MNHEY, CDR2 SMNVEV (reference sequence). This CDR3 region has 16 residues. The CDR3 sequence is CASSSPGGSSYNEQFF. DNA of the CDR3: TGTGCCAGCAGTTCCCCGGGGGGTAGCTCCTACAATGAGCAGTTCTTC.

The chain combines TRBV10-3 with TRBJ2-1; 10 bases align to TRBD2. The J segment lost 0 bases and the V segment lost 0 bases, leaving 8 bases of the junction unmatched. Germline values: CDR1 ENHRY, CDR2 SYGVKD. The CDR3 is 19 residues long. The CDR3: CAISESSGRALGSYNEQFF. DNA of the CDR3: TGTGCCATCAGTGAGTCAAGCGGGAGGGCCCTTGGCTCCTACAATGAGCAGTTCTTC.

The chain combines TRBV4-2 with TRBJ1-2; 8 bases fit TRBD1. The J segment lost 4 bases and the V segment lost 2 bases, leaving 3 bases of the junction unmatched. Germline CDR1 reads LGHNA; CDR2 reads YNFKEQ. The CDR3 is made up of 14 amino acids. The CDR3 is CASSQRQGSYGYTF. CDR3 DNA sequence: TGTGCCAGCAGCCAACGACAGGGGAGCTATGGCTACACCTTC.

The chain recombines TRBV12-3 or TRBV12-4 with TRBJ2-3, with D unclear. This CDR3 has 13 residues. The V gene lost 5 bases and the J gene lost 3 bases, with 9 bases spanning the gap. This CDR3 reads CASSPPGTDTQYF. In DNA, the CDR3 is TGTGCCAGCAGTCCTCCCGGGACAGATACGCAGTATTTT.

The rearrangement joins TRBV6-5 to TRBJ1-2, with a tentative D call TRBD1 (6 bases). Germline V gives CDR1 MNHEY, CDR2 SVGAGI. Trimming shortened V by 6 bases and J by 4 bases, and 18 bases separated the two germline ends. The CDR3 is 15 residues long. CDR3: CASSAELTGIYGYTF. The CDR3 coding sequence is TGTGCCAGCAGCGCTGAATTGACAGGAATCTATGGCTACACCTTC.

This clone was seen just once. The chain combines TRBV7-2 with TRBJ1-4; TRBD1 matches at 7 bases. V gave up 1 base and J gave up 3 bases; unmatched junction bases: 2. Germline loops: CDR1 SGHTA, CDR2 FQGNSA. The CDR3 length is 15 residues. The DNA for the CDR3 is TGTGCCAGCAGCTTAGGAGGGACAGCTAATGAAAAACTGTTTTTT. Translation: CASSLGGTANEKLFF.

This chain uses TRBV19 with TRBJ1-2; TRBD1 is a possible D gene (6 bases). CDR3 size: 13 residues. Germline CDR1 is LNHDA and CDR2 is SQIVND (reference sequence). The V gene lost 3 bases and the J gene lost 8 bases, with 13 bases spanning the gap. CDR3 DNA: TGTGCCAGTAGTATCACAGGGACGAAGGGCTACACCTTC. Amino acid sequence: CASSITGTKGYTF.

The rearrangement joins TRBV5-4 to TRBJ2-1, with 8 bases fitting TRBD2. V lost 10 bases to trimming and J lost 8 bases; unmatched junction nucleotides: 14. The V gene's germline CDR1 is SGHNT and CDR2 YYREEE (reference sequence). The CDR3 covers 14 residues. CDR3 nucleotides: TGTGCCTTTCAGCGGGAGCCATCGGGGGATGAGCAGTTCTTC. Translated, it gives CAFQREPSGDEQFF. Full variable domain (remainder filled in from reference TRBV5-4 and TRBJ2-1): ETGVTQSPTHLIKTRGQQVTLRCSSQSGHNTVSWYQQALGQGPQFIFQYYREEENGRGNFPPRFSGLQFPNYSSELNVNALELDDSALYLCAFQREPSGDEQFFGPGTRLTVL.

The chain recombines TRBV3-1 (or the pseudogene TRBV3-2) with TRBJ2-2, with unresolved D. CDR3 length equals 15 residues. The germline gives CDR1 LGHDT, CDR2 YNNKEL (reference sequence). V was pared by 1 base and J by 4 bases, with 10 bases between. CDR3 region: CASSQGLVGTGELFF. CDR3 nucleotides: TGTGCCAGCAGCCAAGGCCTAGTCGGCACCGGGGAGCTGTTTTTT.

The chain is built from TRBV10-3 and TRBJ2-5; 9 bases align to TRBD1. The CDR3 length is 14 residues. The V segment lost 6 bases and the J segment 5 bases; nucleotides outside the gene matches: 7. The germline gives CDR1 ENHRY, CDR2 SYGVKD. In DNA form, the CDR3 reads TGTGCCATCAGGAGGGACAGGGTAGGGGAGACCCAGTACTTC. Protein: CAIRRDRVGETQYF.

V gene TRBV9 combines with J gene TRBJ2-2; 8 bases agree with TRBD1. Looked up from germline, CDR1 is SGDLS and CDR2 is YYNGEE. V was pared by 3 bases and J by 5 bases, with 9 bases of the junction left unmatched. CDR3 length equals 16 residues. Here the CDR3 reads CASSASGTGGTGELFF. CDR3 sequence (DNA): TGTGCCAGCAGCGCCTCCGGGACAGGTGGGACCGGGGAGCTGTTTTTT.

The CDR3 reads CASSLPGEETQYF. The DNA of the CDR3 is TGTGCCAGCAGTTTACCAGGGGAAGAGACCCAGTACTTC. The chain employs TRBV28 and TRBJ2-5, with D possibly matching TRBD1 (6 bases). Germline V gene lookup returns CDR1 MDHEN and CDR2 SYDVKM. The CDR3 sequence is 13 residues long. The ends were cut back, 2 bases at V and 3 bases at J, with 7 bases in the middle.

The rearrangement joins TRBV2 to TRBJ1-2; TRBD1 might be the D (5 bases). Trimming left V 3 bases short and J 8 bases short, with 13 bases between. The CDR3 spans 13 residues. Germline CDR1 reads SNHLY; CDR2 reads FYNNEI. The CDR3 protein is CASSERQGKGYTF. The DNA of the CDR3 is TGTGCCAGCAGTGAGAGGCAGGGAAAAGGCTACACCTTC.

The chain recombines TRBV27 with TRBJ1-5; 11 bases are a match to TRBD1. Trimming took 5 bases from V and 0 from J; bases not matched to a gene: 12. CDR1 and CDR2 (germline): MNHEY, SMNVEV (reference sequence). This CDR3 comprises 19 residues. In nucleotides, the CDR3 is TGTGCCAGCAGTCCCACCGGGACAGGGGGAATTGCTAGCAATCAGCCCCAGCATTTT. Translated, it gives CASSPTGTGGIASNQPQHF.